This T cell receptor beta chain was sequenced for a study of blood T cell repertoires in COVID-19. Study context: T cells, B-cell-depleted T cells, or PBMCs supplied cDNA or gDNA.

Per the original methods: Amplification from reference gene primers served as the basis for estimated nucleated cell counts. Sequencing used immunoSEQ multiplex PCR; TCRdb keeps in-frame clones, though not all of them. That table furnishes V, J and clone size, whereas the DNA furnished D and trimming. The sample lists about 160,000 clones; roughly 80% were seen once. Germline loops: CDR1 MGHDK, CDR2 SYGVNS. With 4 bases clipped from V and 0 bases from J, the junction kept 8 bases outside the gene matches. This CDR3 has 17 residues. The chain uses TRBV25-1 and TRBJ2-3, with TRBD1 matching 9 bases. This receptor was identified in a man aged 70 or older with acute or convalescent COVID-19. The sequencing input was peripheral blood. CDR3 DNA: TGTGCCAGCAGTGCCAGGACAGGGGCATATAGCACAGATACGCAGTATTTT. It yields the protein CASSARTGAYSTDTQYF.